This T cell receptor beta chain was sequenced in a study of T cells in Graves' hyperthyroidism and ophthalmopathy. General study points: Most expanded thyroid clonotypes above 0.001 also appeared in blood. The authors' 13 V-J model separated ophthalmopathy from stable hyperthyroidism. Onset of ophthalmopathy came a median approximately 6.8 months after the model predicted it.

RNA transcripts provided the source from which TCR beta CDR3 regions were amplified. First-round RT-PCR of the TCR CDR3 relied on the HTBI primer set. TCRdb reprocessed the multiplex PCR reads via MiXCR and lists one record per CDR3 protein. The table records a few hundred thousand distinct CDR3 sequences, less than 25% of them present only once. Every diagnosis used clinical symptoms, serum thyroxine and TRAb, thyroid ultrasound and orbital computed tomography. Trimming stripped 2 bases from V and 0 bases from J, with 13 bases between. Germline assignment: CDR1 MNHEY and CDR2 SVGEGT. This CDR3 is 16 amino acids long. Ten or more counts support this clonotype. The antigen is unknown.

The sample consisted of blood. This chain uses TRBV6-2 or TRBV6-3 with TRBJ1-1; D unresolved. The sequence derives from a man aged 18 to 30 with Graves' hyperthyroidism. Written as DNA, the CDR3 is TGTGCCAGCAGTTACAGCAGGAGCACAATGAACACTGAAGCTTTCTTT. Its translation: CASSYSRSTMNTEAFF.